This TCR beta chain is drawn from a study of control samples from healthy donors and cancer patients. Repertoires were generated with immunoSEQ multiplex PCR, while TCRdb's copy carries only in-frame clones and drops some. The table includes approximately 94,000 clones, approximately 93% detected once. CDR1 is SGDLS, CDR2 YYNGEE, per germline. Trimming cost V 2 bases and J 5 bases; bases outside gene matches: 4. The CDR3 is made up of 14 amino acids. Sample: blood. This TCR derives from a woman aged 30 to 39 in good health. The chain joins TRBV9 to TRBJ2-7, with 10 bases that match TRBD1. CDR3 bases: TGTGCCAGCAGCGTTGACAGGGGGCGTAACGAGCAGTACTTC. Its translation: CASSVDRGRNEQYF.